A single T cell receptor beta chain is shown here with its context. Profiled with immunoSEQ multiplex PCR; TCRdb holds only in-frame clones, not every one. The sample lists 50,000 to 80,000 clones, 91% occurring once. This specimen comes from a study of OX40 agonist ivuxolimab in advanced cancers. This CDR3 has 14 residues. Germline-derived CDR1 and CDR2 are SGDLS and YYNGEE. V dropped 2 bases and J dropped 4 bases, with 9 bases sitting between them. This sample comprised CD4+ or CD8+ T cells sorted from blood, obtained in a trial of the OX40 agonist ivuxolimab. The V gene is TRBV9, the J gene TRBJ2-2; no reliable D call. The receptor's source is an adult with an advanced solid tumor such as melanoma, head and neck, liver or kidney cancer. The CDR3 reads CASSVGGTTGELFF. DNA of the CDR3: TGTGCCAGCAGCGTCGGCGGTACCACCGGGGAGCTGTTTTTT.